This paragraph reports one T cell receptor (beta chain). Recent acute infections and vaccinations were absent in the healthy HIV-negative adult donors. The CD4+ fraction was divided into a CD45RA+ naive subset and a CD45RA-negative memory subset. These data are taken from a study of shared clonotypes between healthy human individuals. Only in-frame clones appear in the TCRdb table, and some are missing; sequencing was by immunoSEQ multiplex PCR. The table lists roughly 2.2 million clones, 85% to 95% of them singletons. The sequenced material came from naive CD4+ T cells from PBMCs. Regarding subset: CD45RA+ positively selected. This clonotype was obtained from a man between 18 and 35 years old in good health. Some clones in this sample may be carry-over from other donors' samples.

The CDR3 bases are TGTGCCAGCAGTTACCACAGGGGCGGGGAGACCCAGTACTTC. It codes for CASSYHRGGETQYF. The rearrangement links TRBV6-5 to TRBJ2-5, with 7 positions matching TRBD1. Germline V CDR1 and CDR2: MNHEY, SVGAGI. The CDR3 totals 14 residues. J lost 5 bases, V lost 2 bases, and 5 bases had no gene match.